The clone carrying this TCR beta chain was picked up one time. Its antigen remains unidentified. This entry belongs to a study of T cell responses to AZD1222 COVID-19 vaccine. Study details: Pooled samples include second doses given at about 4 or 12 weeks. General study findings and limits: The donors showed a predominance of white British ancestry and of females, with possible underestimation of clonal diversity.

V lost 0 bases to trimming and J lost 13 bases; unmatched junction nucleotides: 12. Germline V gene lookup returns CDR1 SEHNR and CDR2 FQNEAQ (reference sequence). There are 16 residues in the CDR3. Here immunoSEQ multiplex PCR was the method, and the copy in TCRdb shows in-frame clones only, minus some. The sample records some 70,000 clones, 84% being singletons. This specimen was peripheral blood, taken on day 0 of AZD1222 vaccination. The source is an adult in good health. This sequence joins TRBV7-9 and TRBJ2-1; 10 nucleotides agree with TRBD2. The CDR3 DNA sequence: TGTGCCAGCAGCTTAGCGTCTGTATTGGGACTAGCGTTTCAGTTCTTC. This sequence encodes CASSLASVLGLAFQFF.